The subject of this entry is one TCR beta chain. V lost 4 bases and J 6 bases, leaving 10 bases between the germline ends. Looked up from germline, CDR1 is SQVTM and CDR2 is ANQGSEA. The CDR3 loop spans 11 amino acids. This sample stems from a study of T-cell reconstitution after alpha-beta-depleted transplantation in children. Library preparation (for TCRbeta) was performed with unique molecular identifiers. MiXCR, applied by TCRdb to the PCR reads, yields one record per CDR3 protein. The sample holds just under 550,000 distinct CDR3 sequences, around 16% seen once. The sample was PBMCs from the stem cell graft donor, taken from the stem cell graft. J is TRBJ2-7 and V is TRBV29-1; no definite D call. This clonotype was obtained from a human donor who donated a stem cell graft to a child with acute lymphoblastic leukemia. The CDR3 nucleotides are TGCAGCGTTGCGCCAGGTTCCGAGCAGTACTTC. Encoded protein: CSVAPGSEQYF.